This T cell receptor (beta chain) came from a study of blood T cell repertoires in COVID-19. In the study overall: Samples representing acute and convalescent COVID-19 were sourced from the United States, Italy and Spain.

CDR3 size: 13 residues. Germline values: CDR1 GTSNPN, CDR2 SVGIG (reference sequence). Trimming took 3 bases from V and 5 from J; bases not matched to a gene: 7. As handled by the study authors: By means of reference gene primer amplification, nucleated cell counts were estimated. Assay used: immunoSEQ multiplex PCR; TCRdb lists only in-frame clones, some missing. That table is the source of V, J and clone size, and D and trimming were worked out from the DNA. The table lists 400,000 to 550,000 clones, around 88% of them singletons. The V call is TRBV30, the J call TRBJ2-7; TRBD2 matches 7 bases. Sequenced material: peripheral blood. The clonotype originates from a woman aged 25 to 39 with acute or convalescent COVID-19. The CDR3 reads CAWRFRGVHEQYF. CDR3 nucleotides: TGTGCCTGGAGATTCCGGGGGGTCCACGAGCAGTACTTC.